This TCR beta chain was observed in a study of cytomegalovirus exposure and HLA in healthy donors (TCRdb year 2017). Some background on the complete study: An earlier analysis of approximately 550 of the donors reported about 250 Gb of sequence data and 117 million unique TCR beta sequences from roughly 200 million T cells. Along with the approximately 620-subject first cohort, a separate validation cohort of 120 different subjects was used. Rather than drawing on any new phenotypic data, the later analysis identified candidate immune exposures from TCR beta sequences and the way those sequences occurred across donors. Of the approximately 400 genotyped donors, 65% to 90% were placed in the genetic ancestry cluster associated with self-reported Caucasian donors. A later genetic analysis took genome-wide SNP genotypes for about 65% of the 666 donors and used that subset as a discovery cohort. In a later analysis, previously published TCR beta repertoires from 666 donors were re-analyzed and high-resolution HLA genotyping was added so that TCR occurrence patterns could be studied. High-throughput TCR immunosequencing, statistical association of individual TCRs with disease status, and machine learning were combined to predict cytomegalovirus infection status. An early release covering 550 to 650 HLA-typed donors comprised approximately 290 gigabases of sequencing data and approximately 80 million unique TCR sequences. The study aimed to test whether cataloging public T cell receptors could reveal signatures of past pathogen exposure. The T cell repertoires of 666 subjects were profiled by immunosequencing and related to cytomegalovirus serostatus. Typing coverage varied by locus: 629-630 donors for A, B, C, DRB1 and DQB1; under 550 for DQA1; about 590 for DPA1; approximately 450 for DPB1. Roughly five DR-DQ haplotypes were handled as single units for association and clustering, since linkage in the cohort was strong. Across about 370 genotyped donors of the cohort, an average of 235,054 unique TCR beta nucleotide sequences per donor were sequenced, and roughly a sixth of those sequences were non-productive. Donor age, sex, ethnicity and CMV serostatus were compiled together with the repertoire data. To decide whether each TCR beta V gene segment behaved as functional or pseudogenic, an earlier analysis of some 580 of the donors relied on high-throughput TCR beta sequencing. Both class I and class II loci were covered by HLA typing, at four-digit resolution. Every discovery cohort repertoire had been produced on one sequencing platform.

From the cysteine through the phenylalanine, the CDR3 covers 14 amino acids. Left in the record is the CDR3 DNA by itself, 42 bases read in frame from the first base. The junction carries 24 bases between V and J, which are trimmed by 7 bases and 14 bases respectively. Reading the germline V gene (reference sequence) gives CDR1 SEHNR and CDR2 FQNEAQ. General conclusions and limits of the study: The authors suggested that the approach could potentially be extended to other disease states and immunological phenotypes. In a later genetic analysis, a missense DCLRE1C variant was associated with V-gene and J-gene trimming of TCR beta chains, and the association was replicated in an independent cohort. In an earlier analysis of fewer than 700 of the donors, most TCR beta V segments appeared in productive rearrangements about 90% or about 30% of the time, broadly matching IMGT annotations. Compared with the approximately 710-donor mean, donors in an Asian-associated ancestry cluster had fewer N-insertions in productive TCRs, according to a later genetic analysis. The study listed around 160 TCR beta chains as associated with cytomegalovirus. Over 15 rarely observed V segments, including chromosome 9 orphons, were excluded from the earlier analysis of some 590 of the donors because counts were too low. Immune exposure information for the cohort was limited to CMV serostatus. When HLA alleles, especially DR and DQ, strongly co-occurred, attributing TCR associations to individual alleles was difficult. This cohort had only TCR beta chains sequenced, and the lack of alpha or paired-chain data limited which features could be detected. The classifier was reported to diagnose cytomegalovirus status with high specificity and sensitivity in both the original and validation cohorts. In vitro tests confirmed that a few of the cytomegalovirus-associated TCR beta chains recognize cytomegalovirus antigens. In a later analysis, most CMV-associated TCR beta chains were found to appear HLA-restricted, with HLA associations seemingly driven largely by CMV exposure. In a later analysis, HLA-associated TCR beta chains showed more clonal expansion and lower generation probabilities than non-associated chains that were equally common. Presence/absence analyses assumed roughly uniform sequencing depth across donors, an assumption that may not hold. Specific HLA alleles were associated with roughly 17,000 TCR beta sequences at a false discovery rate of 0.05 in a later analysis. A further reported finding was that TCR beta sequences accurately predicted the HLA-A and HLA-B alleles for most subjects in the first cohort. Some IMGT-functional V segments, including TRBV6-2 and TRBV6-3, could not be distinguished by the 87-base-pair reads and were therefore excluded. A later analysis reported that several top co-occurrence clusters appeared linked to parvovirus B19, influenza, CMV and Epstein-Barr virus. Correlated functional status among segregating V segments might reflect linkage disequilibrium, but an unknown experimental factor could not be ruled out. In a later analysis, TCR association rates were found to vary across HLA loci, with the most associated TCRs seen for DRB1 alleles and the fewest for HLA-C alleles. HLA typing was unavailable for some donors at each locus, so association tests used only the typed subset. A cluster of highly shared sequence variants was judged likely to be a technical artifact of the sequencing pipeline. Across donors, most TCR sequences were observed very rarely, whereas some public TCRs were present in many individuals.

The cohort comprised around 700 healthy bone marrow donors. All cohort members were sampled while nominally healthy, although unrecorded immune exposures were likely present. The donor was CMV seronegative and belonged to the group of more than 300 seronegative cohort members. A peripheral blood sample was provided by each donor, and peripheral blood mononuclear cells were used for TCR beta sequencing. Genomic DNA extraction from the blood cell samples was performed with the Qiagen DNeasy Blood Extraction Kit. With respect to this clone: The clone's antigen remains unknown. Base qualities are missing; no much larger clone stands one base away.

The receptor library was made with the immunoSEQ multiplex PCR assay. For the multiplex PCR, a mixture combining 60 forward primers for TCR Vbeta segments and 13 reverse primers for TCR Jbeta segments was used. A multiplex PCR assay on genomic DNA amplified the CDR3 region of rearranged TCR beta genes. The amplified TCR beta libraries were sequenced on the Illumina HiSeq System as 87-base-pair reads. For the original study's pipeline: A later analysis tallied roughly 80 million unique TCR beta chains across the 660 or so repertoires, and around 10 million of those chains were shared by two or more donors. Raw reads were error-corrected and collapsed into unique sequences with a nearest-neighbor algorithm that merged closely related sequences to remove PCR and sequencing errors. To assign V, D and J gene segments, CDR3 sequences were aligned to IMGT reference sequences. For a sequence to be retained, at least a six-nucleotide match to both a V gene segment and a J gene segment was required. Rearrangements were called productive when the CDR3 lacked stop codons and stayed in frame with V and J; all others were non-productive. Following IMGT convention, CDR3 was defined as the stretch from the second conserved V-encoded cysteine to the conserved J-encoded phenylalanine. The earlier analysis of 500 to 600 of the donors excluded sequences that lacked an unambiguous match to a single V gene segment. In an earlier analysis of 587 of the donors, V segments were called functional above 56.7% productive rearrangements and were called segregating when the between-donor standard deviation exceeded 5%. To diagnose cytomegalovirus status from the catalog of TCR beta chain sequences, a statistical classification framework was built. In a later analysis, TCR nucleotide sequences were compared against IMGT/GENE-DB human TR gene sequences so that V and J genes could be assigned. A later analysis assigned CDR3 sequences and most-parsimonious VDJ recombination scenarios with the TCRdist pipeline. In a later analysis, each TCR beta chain was defined by its CDR3 amino acid sequence together with its V-gene family, and reads without a unique V-gene family were excluded. To address suspected cross-contamination and a sequencing artifact, a later analysis removed under 600 highly shared, low-generation-probability nucleotide sequences. In a later analysis, a clonal expansion index for each public chain was calculated from normalized within-repertoire ranks of inferred template counts. A later analysis computed generation probabilities with a VDJ recombination model fitted to out-of-frame rearrangements, and checked the results against IGoR. In a later analysis, TCR-TCR, TCR-HLA and TCR-CMV co-occurrence was scored with hypergeometric tests, and a repertoire-size bias correction was applied to TCR pairs. False discovery rates were estimated in a later analysis by permuting HLA or CMV assignments 20 times. In a later analysis, co-occurring TCRs were grouped using DBSCAN, and TCRdist sequence similarity was added for clustering within HLA-allele-positive subsets. Repertoires with fewer than 30,000 or more than 120,000 public chains were left out of co-occurrence clustering, as were about 5 repertoires with anomalous nucleotide sharing. The table was pulled from immuneACCESS by TCRdb, which kept in-frame rearrangements only. Such tables lose some clones; where checked, under half of the loss comes from unresolved V genes, and the rest has no known cause. The DNA was the basis for D and trimming; V, J and clone size are from that table. This sample comprises 50,000 to 65,000 clones, about 73% of them detected only once. The ten top clones hold about 3% of the sample.

The receptor comes from a young man in good health and CMV-seronegative. The chain is made from TRBV7-9 and TRBJ2-1; TRBD1 might be the D gene, on 5 matching bases. The sample comprised PBMCs. CDR3 loop: CASNDNSQGASKFF. The nucleotides are TGTGCCAGCAATGACAATTCTCAAGGGGCCAGTAAGTTCTTC.